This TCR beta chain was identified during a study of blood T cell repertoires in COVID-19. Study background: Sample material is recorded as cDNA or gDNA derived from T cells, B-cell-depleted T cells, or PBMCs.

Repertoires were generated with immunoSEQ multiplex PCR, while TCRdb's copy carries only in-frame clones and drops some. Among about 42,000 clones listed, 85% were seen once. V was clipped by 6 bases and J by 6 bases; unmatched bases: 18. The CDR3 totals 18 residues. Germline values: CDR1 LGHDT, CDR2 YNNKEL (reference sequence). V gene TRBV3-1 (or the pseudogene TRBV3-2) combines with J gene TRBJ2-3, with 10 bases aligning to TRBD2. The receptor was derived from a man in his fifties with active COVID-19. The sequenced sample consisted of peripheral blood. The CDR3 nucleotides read TGTGCCAGCAGTCAAACATTAAACCAACTAGCGGGATTGGATACGCAGTATTTT. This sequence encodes CASSQTLNQLAGLDTQYF.